The next 5 T cell receptor beta chains were all read from a single sample in a study of cytomegalovirus exposure and HLA in healthy donors. PCR was performed using 60 Vbeta and 13 Jbeta primers. Profiling relied on immunoSEQ multiplex PCR, and the TCRdb table lists in-frame clones only, not all of them. The data show about 92,000 clones, roughly 86% seen once. The sample consisted of PBMCs. The receptor source for this set is a woman under 30 in good health and CMV-seropositive.

The chain carries TRBV6-5 and TRBJ1-2, with TRBD1 matching 9 bases. Unmatched junction bases numbered 3, after V lost 5 bases and J lost 5 bases. Germline loops: CDR1 MNHEY, CDR2 SVGAGI. The CDR3 sequence is 13 residues long. The CDR3 DNA reads as TGTGCCAGCAGTCTCGACAGGGGGTATGGCTACACCTTC. It specifies CASSLDRGYGYTF.

This clone was observed a few times. The chain joins TRBV2 to TRBJ1-3; 7 positions match TRBD1. The V gene's germline CDR1 is SNHLY and CDR2 FYNNEI. Unmatched junction bases numbered 11, after V lost 8 bases and J lost 4 bases. The length of the CDR3 is 15 residues. CDR3 region: CASDISGQLGNTIYF. DNA of the CDR3: TGTGCCAGCGACATATCGGGACAGCTAGGAAACACCATATATTTT.

The chain recombines TRBV5-6 with TRBJ1-2, with D possibly TRBD1 on 5 matching bases. This CDR3 has 12 amino acids. Germline V lookup: CDR1 SGHDT, CDR2 YYEEEE. V lost 1 base, J lost 6 bases, and 7 bases lay in between. The CDR3 loop is CASSLMDNGYTF. CDR3 sequence (DNA): TGTGCCAGCAGCTTGATGGACAATGGCTACACCTTC.

This chain links TRBV2 with TRBJ2-3; D remains ambiguous. V was cut by 4 bases and J by 0 bases, with 5 bases left in between. The CDR3 runs 13 residues. In germline, CDR1 is SNHLY, CDR2 FYNNEI. The CDR3 spells CASSGQSTDTQYF. CDR3 DNA: TGTGCCAGCAGTGGGCAGAGCACAGATACGCAGTATTTT.

This rearrangement joins TRBV18 to TRBJ1-1, with a possible D match to TRBD1 (5 bases). CDR1 is KGHSH, CDR2 LQKENI, per germline. V shed 1 base and J shed 3 bases, with 6 bases lying between them. There are 13 residues in the CDR3. CDR3 sequence (DNA): TGTGCCAGCTCACCACAGGGGTACACTGAAGCTTTCTTT. Residues: CASSPQGYTEAFF.